The sequence of this T cell receptor beta chain was determined in a study of Graves' ophthalmopathy and Graves' hyperthyroidism. Overall study context: The stable label applied to hyperthyroidism with no ophthalmopathy within 18 months of follow-up. Study-wide findings and caveats: Most clonotypes expanded in thyroid above 0.001 frequency were present in blood too. This model predicted ophthalmopathy progression (sensitivity 70% to 71%, specificity 72% to 85%).

A word on this clonotype: What it binds is unknown.

Amplification from RNA transcripts yielded the TCR beta CDR3 regions. Second-round multiplex PCR followed a first-round RT-PCR using HTBI primers. TCRdb fed the multiplex PCR reads into MiXCR, producing one record per CDR3 protein. The sample has about 1.1 million distinct CDR3 sequences, 35% to 40% seen once; the top ten hold approximately 12%. This CDR3 has 17 amino acids. Trimming took off 4 bases at V and 3 bases at J, with 23 bases between the two ends. The germline V gene encodes CDR1 SGHRS and CDR2 YFSETQ. The sequence was obtained from an adult man with Graves' hyperthyroidism. This sequence joins TRBV5-1 and TRBJ2-7; D possibly matches TRBD1 or TRBD2 (5 bases each). The sequencing input was peripheral blood or thyroid tissue (not recorded which). Here the CDR3 reads CASSPGRDLGRGYEQYF. CDR3 coding DNA: TGCGCCAGCAGCCCCGGCAGGGACCTAGGAAGGGGCTACGAGCAGTACTTC.